One and the same sample provided the 16 T cell receptor beta chains below, sequenced in a study of shared clonotypes between healthy human individuals. Assay: immunoSEQ multiplex PCR; the TCRdb copy retains only in-frame clones and omits some. The sample includes about 2.4 million clones, approximately 94% of them seen just once. The sequenced sample consisted of naive CD4+ T cells from PBMCs. Subset noted: CD45RA+ positively selected. These receptor sequences come from a man younger than 35 in good health. Some clones in this sample may be carry-over from other donors' samples.

This chain joins TRBV25-1 and TRBJ2-3; 8 positions agree with TRBD2. CDR3 length: 15 residues. Trimming took 9 bases from V and 3 from J; bases not matched to a gene: 11. Germline V lookup: CDR1 MGHDK, CDR2 SYGVNS. The chain's CDR3 is CASSGLGLGTDTQYF. The CDR3 DNA reads as TGTGCCAGTTCGGGACTAGGTCTTGGGACAGATACGCAGTATTTT. Looking up the rest from reference TRBV25-1 and TRBJ2-3 gives the full variable domain: EADIYQTPRYLVIGTGKKITLECSQTMGHDKMYWYQQDPGMELHLIHYSYGVNSTEKGDLSSESTVSRIRTEHFPLTLESARPSHTSQYLCASSGLGLGTDTQYFGPGTRLTVL.

The rearrangement links TRBV19 to TRBJ2-5, with D unclear. CDR1 is LNHDA, CDR2 SQIVND, per germline (reference sequence). Trimming cost V 1 base and J 2 bases, with 5 bases left between them. CDR3 length equals 13 residues. The CDR3 reads CASSIALQETQYF. The CDR3 DNA reads as TGTGCCAGTAGTATAGCGCTACAAGAGACCCAGTACTTC.

This clone was picked up one time. This chain connects TRBV6-5 to TRBJ2-3, with D perhaps TRBD2 (7 bases). The CDR3 consists of 15 residues. From germline, CDR1 is MNHEY and CDR2 SVGAGI. The V end was cut by 6 bases, the J end by 3 bases, with 16 bases between. CDR3 region: CASSPQGGRTDTQYF. CDR3 DNA: TGTGCCAGCAGCCCACAGGGAGGGAGAACAGATACGCAGTATTTT.

This clone has just one count. The V call is TRBV7-3, the J call TRBJ2-6; D is perhaps TRBD2 (6 bases). CDR1 SGHTA and CDR2 FQGTGA come from the germline V gene. V shed 5 bases and J shed 8 bases, with 13 bases lying between them. This CDR3 has 14 residues. CDR3 in amino acids: CASSPTSIPNVLTF. As DNA, the CDR3 is TGTGCCAGCAGCCCGACTAGTATCCCCAACGTCCTGACTTTC.

This sequence joins TRBV27 and TRBJ2-3; perhaps TRBD1 as D (5 bases). There are 17 residues in the CDR3. Germline values: CDR1 MNHEY, CDR2 SMNVEV (reference sequence). V gave up 3 bases and J gave up 0 bases, with 16 bases separating them. CDR3 nucleotide sequence: TGTGCCAGCAGTTTGAGGAGACAGCAGTTAAGCACAGATACGCAGTATTTT. Its translation: CASSLRRQQLSTDTQYF.

This clone was counted once. The V call is TRBV6-1, the J call TRBJ2-1; TRBD2 agrees at 7 bases. From germline, CDR1 is MNHNS and CDR2 SASEGT. V lost 4 bases to trimming and J lost 8 bases; unmatched junction nucleotides: 11. The CDR3 loop spans 15 amino acids. The CDR3 is CASSVVAGDRYEQFF. CDR3 DNA sequence: TGTGCCAGCAGTGTGGTGGCGGGAGATAGGTATGAGCAGTTCTTC.

The rearrangement joins TRBV29-1 to TRBJ2-7; D is undetermined. Germline loops: CDR1 SQVTM, CDR2 ANQGSEA. The CDR3 has 14 residues. V gave up 6 bases and J gave up 1 base, with 16 bases separating them. This CDR3 reads CSVTLQEKSYEQYF. CDR3 sequence (DNA): TGCAGCGTCACCCTTCAGGAGAAATCCTACGAGCAGTACTTC.

The chain is built from TRBV5-4 and TRBJ2-5, with D maybe TRBD2 (5 bases). The CDR3 is made up of 15 amino acids. Germline CDR1 reads SGHNT; CDR2 reads YYREEE (reference sequence). Trimming took 4 bases from V and 11 from J, leaving 24 bases between them. The CDR3 DNA sequence: TGTGCCAGCAGCCCGGCCACTAGTATCAACGGGCGGCAGTACTTC. Protein sequence: CASSPATSINGRQYF. The variable domain in full, with the rest retrieved from reference TRBV5-4 and TRBJ2-5, is ETGVTQSPTHLIKTRGQQVTLRCSSQSGHNTVSWYQQALGQGPQFIFQYYREEENGRGNFPPRFSGLQFPNYSSELNVNALELDDSALYLCASSPATSINGRQYFGPGTRLLVL.

The rearrangement links TRBV28 to TRBJ2-4; 7 bases line up with TRBD1. The germline V gene has CDR1 MDHEN and CDR2 SYDVKM. This CDR3 is built from 19 residues. V was clipped by 2 bases and J by 0 bases; unmatched bases: 13. This CDR3 is CASSLGVRTGYIAKNIQYF. As DNA, the CDR3 is TGTGCCAGCAGTTTAGGGGTGAGGACAGGCTATATAGCCAAAAACATTCAGTACTTC. The entire variable domain, with the rest obtained from reference TRBV28 and TRBJ2-4, is as follows: DVKVTQSSRYLVKRTGEKVFLECVQDMDHENMFWYRQDPGLGLRLIYFSYDVKMKEKGDIPEGYSVSREKKERFSLILESASTNQTSMYLCASSLGVRTGYIAKNIQYFGAGTRLSVL.

V and J are TRBV9 and TRBJ2-1, with 9 positions matching TRBD1. J gave up 9 bases and V 3 bases, and 13 bases lay outside the gene matches. The length of the CDR3 is 16 residues. Germline CDR1 and CDR2: SGDLS and YYNGEE. CDR3 coding DNA: TGTGCCAGCAGCGGACGGATGGGACAGGGAGTCGGTGAGCAGTTCTTC. This translates into CASSGRMGQGVGEQFF.

This clone appeared once. The chain joins TRBV28 to TRBJ1-2; no clear D gene. Trimming removed 6 bases at V and 8 bases at J, with 19 bases between. Germline values: CDR1 MDHEN, CDR2 SYDVKM. This CDR3 has 14 residues. The CDR3 sequence: CASRHGSQIQGYTF. The DNA for the CDR3 is TGTGCCAGCAGACACGGGTCTCAGATACAGGGCTACACCTTC.

This CDR3 reads CASSLRQRNEKLFF. CDR3 DNA sequence: TGTGCCAGCAGTTTAAGACAGAGAAATGAAAAACTGTTTTTT. This chain connects TRBV28 to TRBJ1-4; possibly TRBD1 for D (5 bases). Deletions cut 2 bases from V and 5 bases from J, with 9 bases between. Germline V lookup: CDR1 MDHEN, CDR2 SYDVKM. This CDR3 has 14 amino acids.

This chain links TRBV6-1 with TRBJ2-7, with D hard to call. The CDR3 runs to 12 residues. From germline, CDR1 is MNHNS and CDR2 SASEGT. Trimming cost V 5 bases and J 7 bases, with 12 bases left between them. CDR3 loop: CASSSYPWEQYF. The DNA of the CDR3 is TGTGCCAGCAGTTCCTATCCCTGGGAGCAGTACTTC.

The chain combines TRBV28 with TRBJ2-7, with unresolved D. Trimming shortened V by 1 base and J by 3 bases, and 13 bases separated the two germline ends. Germline CDR1 is MDHEN and CDR2 is SYDVKM. The CDR3 has 15 amino acids. The CDR3 DNA follows: TGTGCCAGCAGTTTATCGGGCACCTTTTTCTACGAGCAGTACTTC. It yields the protein CASSLSGTFFYEQYF.

V gene TRBV28 combines with J gene TRBJ1-5, with D possibly matching TRBD1 (6 bases). Between the trimmed V and J ends, which lost 7 bases and 3 bases, there was a span of 16 bases. This CDR3 has 15 residues. Germline CDR1 and CDR2: MDHEN and SYDVKM. The CDR3 DNA reads TGTGCCAGCAAATCCCAGGGGATCGACAATCAGCCCCAGCATTTT. Amino acid sequence: CASKSQGIDNQPQHF.

A word on this clone: Other DNA sequences in this sample translate to the same CDR3. The chain uses TRBV6-1 and TRBJ1-3, with D hard to call. Germline assignment: CDR1 MNHNS and CDR2 SASEGT. V shed 2 bases and J shed 0 bases, with 2 bases lying between them. The CDR3 spans 13 residues. The CDR3 sequence is CASSETSGNTIYF. For the CDR3, the DNA is TGTGCCAGCAGTGAAACCTCTGGAAACACCATATATTTT.